This is a list of T cell receptor beta chains from one sample in a study of radiotherapy plus CTLA-4 blockade in lung cancer. Here immunoSEQ multiplex PCR was the method, and the copy in TCRdb shows in-frame clones only, minus some. This sample yields around 100,000 clones, of which approximately 77% are seen a single time; roughly 3.5% belongs to the top ten. The sequencing here drew on peripheral blood, taken from a patient treated with radiotherapy plus ipilimumab. These receptors were taken from a human donor with non-small cell lung cancer that progressed on radiotherapy plus ipilimumab. Some clones in this sample may be carry-over from other donors' samples. CDR3s include the opening cysteine and the closing phenylalanine or tryptophan. A D gene is named only where the DNA matches it firmly. Some rows have no size entry. The others give once, few or many, or a class for an expanded clone.

d_call clone_size j_call v_call cdr3_nt cdr3_aa
NA once TRBJ1-2 TRBV28 TGTGCCAGCAGCACTGACTATGGCTACACCTTC CASSTDYGYTF
NA NA TRBJ1-2 TRBV12-2 TGTGCAAGTCGCTTAAGACCGGGAGCGAGCTATGGCTACACCTTC CASRLRPGASYGYTF
TRBD2 NA TRBJ2-1 TRBV9 TGTGCCAGCAGTCCTAAACCAGCGGGGGGCCGTGGGAATGAGCAGTTCTTC CASSPKPAGGRGNEQFF
NA NA TRBJ1-4 TRBV27 TGTGCCAGCAGTTTATCCGTAGCAACTAATGAAAAACTGTTTTTT CASSLSVATNEKLFF
NA NA TRBJ2-7 TRBV6-6 TGTGCCAGCAGTCCCGGGACGAACTACGAGCAGTACTTC CASSPGTNYEQYF
NA NA TRBJ1-2 TRBV4-2 TGTGCCAGCAGCCAACCACAAGCGTCCTATGGCTACACCTTC CASSQPQASYGYTF
NA NA TRBJ2-5 TRBV7-2 TGTGCCAGCAGCTTAGGTTCGACTAGGGGAGAGACCCAGTACTTC CASSLGSTRGETQYF
NA NA TRBJ1-2 TRBV27 TGTGCCAGCTCGGACACGGAAGACTATGGCTACACCTTC CASSDTEDYGYTF
TRBD1 NA TRBJ1-6 TRBV6-6 TGTGCCAGCAGGAAGGGACAGAACTATAATTCACCCCTCCACTTT CASRKGQNYNSPLHF
NA once TRBJ2-3 TRBV11-1 TGTGCCAGCAGAAAACAGCTGAGCACAGATACGCAGTATTTT CASRKQLSTDTQYF
NA NA TRBJ2-7 TRBV5-1 TGCGCCAGCAGCTCCTACTACGAGCAGTACTTC CASSSYYEQYF
TRBD1 NA TRBJ1-1 TRBV5-4 TGTGCCAGCAGCTTGAGGACAGGGCGAGCTTTCTTT CASSLRTGRAFF
TRBD2 NA TRBJ2-3 TRBV5-1 TGCGCCAGCAGCACCTTAGCGGGGATCACAGATACGCAGTATTTT CASSTLAGITDTQYF
TRBD2 NA TRBJ2-1 TRBV5-6 TGTGCCAGCAGCGGTAGCGGGGGGGTTGAAGGAAAAAATGAGCAGTTCTTC CASSGSGGVEGKNEQFF